This is a list of T cell receptor beta chains from one sample in a study of blood T cell repertoires in COVID-19. Here immunoSEQ multiplex PCR was the method, and the copy in TCRdb shows in-frame clones only, minus some. This sample has more than 70,000 clones, with nearly 90% found just once. The material sequenced was peripheral blood. The receptors here all came from a man over 45 with acute or convalescent COVID-19. The CDR3 runs from the conserved cysteine through the conserved F or W. A D gene is named only where the DNA matches it firmly. Only part of the rows carry a size: once, few, many, or a class if the clone is expanded.

cdr3_aa cdr3_nt j_call v_call clone_size d_call
CASKGWDRGDGYTF TGTGCCAGCAAGGGATGGGACAGGGGCGATGGCTACACCTTC TRBJ1-2 TRBV6-5 . TRBD1
CASSLAPGTGGQNSPLHF TGTGCCAGCAGCTTAGCCCCCGGGACAGGGGGCCAAAATTCACCCCTCCACTTT TRBJ1-6 TRBV7-9 . TRBD1
CASSRQGDHLYEQYF TGTGCCAGCAGCCGACAGGGAGACCATCTCTACGAGCAGTACTTC TRBJ2-7 TRBV3-1/TRBV3-2 . TRBD1
CASSLGGNTGELFF TGTGCCAGCAGCCTCGGGGGTAACACCGGGGAGCTGTTTTTT TRBJ2-2 TRBV7-9 . .
CAIASATNEKLFF TGTGCCATCGCAAGCGCAACTAATGAAAAACTGTTTTTT TRBJ1-4 TRBV10-3 . .
CASSDIDNQETQYF TGTGCCAGCAGTGACATTGACAACCAAGAGACCCAGTACTTC TRBJ2-5 TRBV28 . .
CASSMTGGAMNTEAFF TGTGCCAGCAGCATGACAGGGGGCGCAATGAACACTGAAGCTTTCTTT TRBJ1-1 TRBV5-6 . TRBD1
CASSQGVQGREETQYF TGTGCCAGCAGCCAAGGAGTTCAGGGGAGAGAAGAGACCCAGTACTTC TRBJ2-5 TRBV4-2 . .
CASSQDGLAGGYEQFF TGTGCCAGCAGCCAAGATGGGCTAGCGGGGGGATATGAGCAGTTCTTC TRBJ2-1 TRBV3-1/TRBV3-2 . TRBD2
CASSARGGDTQYF TGTGCCAGCTCAGCCAGGGGAGGGGATACGCAGTATTTT TRBJ2-3 TRBV18 . .
CAWRQSYGYTF TGTGCCTGGAGACAGAGCTATGGCTACACCTTC TRBJ1-2 TRBV30 once .
CASSPAGAKDEKLFF TGTGCCAGCAGCCCCGCGGGGGCGAAGGATGAAAAACTGTTTTTT TRBJ1-4 TRBV7-9 . .
CASSPKDRAGELFF TGTGCCAGCTCACCAAAGGACAGGGCCGGGGAGCTGTTTTTT TRBJ2-2 TRBV18 few TRBD1
CASSQSLITDTQYF TGTGCCAGCAGCCAAAGCCTAATCACAGATACGCAGTATTTT TRBJ2-3 TRBV3-1/TRBV3-2 once .
CASSLWGGTGELFF TGTGCCAGCAGCTTATGGGGGGGGACCGGGGAGCTGTTTTTT TRBJ2-2 TRBV7-2 . TRBD2
CAWSARGGAYEQYF TGTGCCTGGAGCGCGAGAGGGGGCGCGTACGAGCAGTACTTC TRBJ2-7 TRBV30 few TRBD1
CASSFELAGLSYEQYF TGTGCCAGCAGTTTTGAACTAGCGGGGCTCTCCTACGAGCAGTACTTC TRBJ2-7 TRBV28 . TRBD2
CASSQDELAGGPKSDTQYF TGCGCCAGCAGCCAAGATGAGCTAGCGGGGGGGCCGAAGTCAGATACGCAGTATTTT TRBJ2-3 TRBV4-1 . TRBD2
CASSQAGTRIAGYTF TGTGCCAGCAGCCAGGCAGGGACACGGATAGCGGGCTACACCTTC TRBJ1-2 TRBV5-5 . .
CATSERQGRGAEAFF TGTGCCACCAGTGAGAGACAGGGAAGGGGAGCTGAAGCTTTCTTT TRBJ1-1 TRBV24-1 . TRBD1